The T cell receptor beta chain under discussion was sequenced for a study of neoadjuvant anti-PD-1 for oral cavity cancer. Study details: Most patients had three to four biweekly doses of 3 mg/kg nivolumab before resection.

Time point: after neoadjuvant nivolumab, at surgical resection. Stage II-IVA oral cavity squamous cell carcinoma was new and untreated by systemic or radiation therapy. The table lists this clone with a few counts. This CDR3 has 15 amino acids. CDR1 is LNHDA, CDR2 SQIVND, per germline (reference sequence). The V end lost 4 bases, the J end lost 6 bases, and 16 bases lay between the germline ends. Profiled with immunoSEQ multiplex PCR; TCRdb holds only in-frame clones, not every one. The sample comprises approximately 37,000 clones, roughly two fifths of which are singletons, and about a sixth rests with the top ten.

The rearrangement links TRBV19 to TRBJ1-5; a possible D gene is TRBD1 (5 bases). The sample in question was tumor tissue, obtained after nivolumab (anti-PD-1) treatment. The sequence derives from a person aged 35-79 years with oral cavity squamous cell carcinoma. The CDR3 reads CASSRGTPRGQPQHF. The CDR3 region has the DNA TGTGCCAGTAGTAGAGGGACCCCAAGGGGTCAGCCCCAGCATTTT.